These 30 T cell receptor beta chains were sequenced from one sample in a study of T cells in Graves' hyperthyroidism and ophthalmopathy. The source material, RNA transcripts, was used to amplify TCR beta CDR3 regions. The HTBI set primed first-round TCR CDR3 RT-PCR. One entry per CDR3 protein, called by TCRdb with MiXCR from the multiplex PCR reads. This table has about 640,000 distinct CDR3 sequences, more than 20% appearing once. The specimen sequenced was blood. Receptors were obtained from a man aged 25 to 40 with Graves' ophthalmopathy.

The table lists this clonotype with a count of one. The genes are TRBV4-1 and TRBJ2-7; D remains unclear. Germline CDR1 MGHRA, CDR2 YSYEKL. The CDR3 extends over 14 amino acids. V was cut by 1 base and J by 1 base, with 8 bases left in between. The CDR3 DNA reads TGCGCCAGCAGCCAAGGTGTAAGGTCCTACGAGCAGTACTTC. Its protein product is CASSQGVRSYEQYF.

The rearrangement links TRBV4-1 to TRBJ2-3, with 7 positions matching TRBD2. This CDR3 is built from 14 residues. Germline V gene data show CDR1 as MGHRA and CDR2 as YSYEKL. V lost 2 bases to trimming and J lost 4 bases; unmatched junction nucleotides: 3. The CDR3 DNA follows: TGCGCCAGCAGCCAACCAGGGAGGGCAGATACGCAGTATTTT. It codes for CASSQPGRADTQYF.

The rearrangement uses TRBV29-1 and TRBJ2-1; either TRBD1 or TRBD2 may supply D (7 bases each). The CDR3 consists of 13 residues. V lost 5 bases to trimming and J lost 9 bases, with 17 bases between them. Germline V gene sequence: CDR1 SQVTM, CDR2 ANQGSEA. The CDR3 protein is CSVNQGGGAEQFF. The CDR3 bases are TGCAGCGTTAATCAGGGGGGGGGAGCTGAGCAGTTCTTC.

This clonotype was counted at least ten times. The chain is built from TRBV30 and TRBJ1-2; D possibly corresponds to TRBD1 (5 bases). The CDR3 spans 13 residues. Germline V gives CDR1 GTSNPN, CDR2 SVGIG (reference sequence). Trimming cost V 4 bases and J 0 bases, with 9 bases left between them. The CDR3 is CAWNRSPNYGYTF. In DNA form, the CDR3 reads TGTGCCTGGAACAGGAGCCCTAACTATGGCTACACCTTC.

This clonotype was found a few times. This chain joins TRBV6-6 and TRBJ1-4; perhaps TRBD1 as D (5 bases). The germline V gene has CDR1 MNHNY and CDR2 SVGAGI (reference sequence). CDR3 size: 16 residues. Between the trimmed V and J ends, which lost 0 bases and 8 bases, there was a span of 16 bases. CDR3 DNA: TGTGCCAGCAGTTACTCGATCTCCCAAAGGGGAGAAAAACTGTTTTTT. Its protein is CASSYSISQRGEKLFF.

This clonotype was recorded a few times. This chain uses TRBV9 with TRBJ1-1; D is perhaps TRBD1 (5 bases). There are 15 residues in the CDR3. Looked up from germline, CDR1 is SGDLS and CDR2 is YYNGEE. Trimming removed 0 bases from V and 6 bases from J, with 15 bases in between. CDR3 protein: CASSVVPGRSAEAFF. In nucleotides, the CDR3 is TGTGCCAGCAGCGTAGTGCCGGGACGGAGCGCTGAAGCTTTCTTT.

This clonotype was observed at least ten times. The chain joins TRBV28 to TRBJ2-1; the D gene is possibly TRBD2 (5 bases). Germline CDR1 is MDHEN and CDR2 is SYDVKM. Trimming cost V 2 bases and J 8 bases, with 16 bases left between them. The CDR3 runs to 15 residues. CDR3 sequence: CASSLADQSRDEQFF. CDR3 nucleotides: TGTGCCAGCAGTTTAGCGGATCAATCGCGGGATGAGCAGTTCTTC.

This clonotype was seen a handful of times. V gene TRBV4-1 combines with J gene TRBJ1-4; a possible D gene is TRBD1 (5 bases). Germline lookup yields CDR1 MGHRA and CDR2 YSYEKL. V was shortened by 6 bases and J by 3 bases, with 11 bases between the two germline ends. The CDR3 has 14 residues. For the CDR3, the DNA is TGCGCCAGCAGAGCGGGACGGTCTAATGAAAAACTGTTTTTT. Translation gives CASRAGRSNEKLFF.

The CDR3 loop reads CASSPSGTGGGLELGFF. The CDR3 coding sequence is TGTGCCAGCAGCCCAAGCGGGACAGGGGGCGGTTTGGAGCTGGGGTTCTTC. The chain uses TRBV7-2 and TRBJ2-1; the match to TRBD1 covers 12 bases. Germline loops: CDR1 SGHTA, CDR2 FQGNSA. Germline trimming cut 5 bases from V and 15 bases from J; bases unmatched to any gene: 20. The CDR3 loop spans 17 amino acids.

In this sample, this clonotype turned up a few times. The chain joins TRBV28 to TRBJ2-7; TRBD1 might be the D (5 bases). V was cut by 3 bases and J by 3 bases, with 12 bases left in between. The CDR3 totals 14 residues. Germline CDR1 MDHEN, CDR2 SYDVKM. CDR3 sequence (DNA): TGTGCCAGCAGTTTCGTAGCAGGGATCTACGAGCAGTACTTC. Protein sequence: CASSFVAGIYEQYF.

CDR3 coding DNA: TGTGCCAGCAGTTTTAATCTGGATTCTGAGCAGTTCTTC. It translates to CASSFNLDSEQFF. The chain employs TRBV28 and TRBJ2-1; D call uncertain. The CDR3 length is 13 residues. V dropped 3 bases and J dropped 9 bases, with 12 bases sitting between them. CDR1 is MDHEN and CDR2 is SYDVKM in the germline V gene.

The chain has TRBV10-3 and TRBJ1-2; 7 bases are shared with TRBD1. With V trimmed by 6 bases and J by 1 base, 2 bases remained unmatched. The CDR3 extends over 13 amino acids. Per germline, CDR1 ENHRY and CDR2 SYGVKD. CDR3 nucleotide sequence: TGTGCCATCAGGGGGACAGTTAACTATGGCTACACCTTC. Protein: CAIRGTVNYGYTF.

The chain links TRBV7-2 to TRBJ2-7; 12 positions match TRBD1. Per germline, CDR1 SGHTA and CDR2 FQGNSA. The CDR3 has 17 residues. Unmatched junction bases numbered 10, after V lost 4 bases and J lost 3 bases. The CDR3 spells CASSSPEGQGARYEQYF. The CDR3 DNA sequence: TGTGCCAGCAGCTCACCGGAGGGACAGGGGGCCCGCTACGAGCAGTACTTC. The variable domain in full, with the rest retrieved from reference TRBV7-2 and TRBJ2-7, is GAGVSQSPSNKVTEKGKDVELRCDPISGHTALYWYRQSLGQGLEFLIYFQGNSAPDKSGLPSDRFSAERTGGSVSTLTIQRTQQEDSAVYLCASSSPEGQGARYEQYFGPGTRLTVT.

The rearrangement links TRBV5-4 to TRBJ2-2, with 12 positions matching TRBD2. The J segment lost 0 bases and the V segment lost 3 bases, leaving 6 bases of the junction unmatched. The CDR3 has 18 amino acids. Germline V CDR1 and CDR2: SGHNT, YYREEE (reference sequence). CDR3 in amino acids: CASSSGLAGLTNTGELFF. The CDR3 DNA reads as TGTGCCAGCAGCTCAGGACTAGCGGGACTAACGAACACCGGGGAGCTGTTTTTT.

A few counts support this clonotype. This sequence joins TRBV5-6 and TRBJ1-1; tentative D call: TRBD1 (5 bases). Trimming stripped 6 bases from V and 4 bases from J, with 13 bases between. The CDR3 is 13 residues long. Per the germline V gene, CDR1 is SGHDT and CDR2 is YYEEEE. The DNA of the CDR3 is TGTGCCAGCAACGGGGGAACCAGCACTGAAGCTTTCTTT. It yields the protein CASNGGTSTEAFF.

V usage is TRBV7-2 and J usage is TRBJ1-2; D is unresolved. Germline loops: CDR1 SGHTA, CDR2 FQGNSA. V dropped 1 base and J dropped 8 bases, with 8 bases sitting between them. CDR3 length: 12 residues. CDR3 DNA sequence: TGTACCAGCAGCTTAGAAACGGGAGGCTACACCTTC. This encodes CTSSLETGGYTF. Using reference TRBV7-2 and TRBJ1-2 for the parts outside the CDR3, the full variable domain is GAGVSQSPSNKVTEKGKDVELRCDPISGHTALYWYRQSLGQGLEFLIYFQGNSAPDKSGLPSDRFSAERTGGSVSTLTIQRTQQEDSAVYLCTSSLETGGYTFGSGTRLTVV.

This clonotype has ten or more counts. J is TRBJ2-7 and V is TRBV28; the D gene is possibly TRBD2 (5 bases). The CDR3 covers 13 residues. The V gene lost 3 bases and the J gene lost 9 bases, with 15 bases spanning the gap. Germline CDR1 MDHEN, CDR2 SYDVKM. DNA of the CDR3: TGTGCCAGCAGTTTGGGAGCCCAAGCTGGGCAGTACTTC. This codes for CASSLGAQAGQYF.

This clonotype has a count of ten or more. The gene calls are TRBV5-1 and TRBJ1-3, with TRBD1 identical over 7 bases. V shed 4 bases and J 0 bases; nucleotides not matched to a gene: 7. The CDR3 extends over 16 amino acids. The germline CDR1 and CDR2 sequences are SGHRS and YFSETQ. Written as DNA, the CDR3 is TGCGCCAGCAGCGCGGGACAGCCTCACTCTGGAAACACCATATATTTT. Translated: CASSAGQPHSGNTIYF.

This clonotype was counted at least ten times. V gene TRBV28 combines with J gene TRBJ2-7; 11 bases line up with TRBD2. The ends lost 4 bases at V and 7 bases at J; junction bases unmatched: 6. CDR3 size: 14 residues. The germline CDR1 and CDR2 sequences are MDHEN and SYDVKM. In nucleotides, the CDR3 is TGTGCCAGCAGTTCACCGGGACTAGCGGAGGAGCAGTACTTC. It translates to CASSSPGLAEEQYF.

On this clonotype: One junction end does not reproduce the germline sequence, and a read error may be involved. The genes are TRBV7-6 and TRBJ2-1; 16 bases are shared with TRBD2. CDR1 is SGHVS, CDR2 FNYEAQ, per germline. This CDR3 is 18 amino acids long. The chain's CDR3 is CASSLGLAGGTSYDEQFF. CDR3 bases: TGTGCCAGCAGCTTGGGACTAGCGGGAGGGACGTCCTACGATGAGCAGTTCTTC. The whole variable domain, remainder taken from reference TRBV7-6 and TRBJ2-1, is GAGVSQSPRYKVTKRGQDVALRCDPISGHVSLYWYRQALGQGPEFLTYFNYEAQQDKSGLPNDRFSAERPEGSISTLTIQRTEQRDSAMYRCASSLGLAGGTSYDEQFFGPGTRLTVL.

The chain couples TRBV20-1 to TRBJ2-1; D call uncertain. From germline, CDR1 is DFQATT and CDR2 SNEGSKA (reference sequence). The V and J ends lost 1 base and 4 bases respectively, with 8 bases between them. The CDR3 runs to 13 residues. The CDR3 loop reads CSARGLRYNEQFF. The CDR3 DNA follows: TGCAGTGCTAGAGGGTTAAGGTACAATGAGCAGTTCTTC.

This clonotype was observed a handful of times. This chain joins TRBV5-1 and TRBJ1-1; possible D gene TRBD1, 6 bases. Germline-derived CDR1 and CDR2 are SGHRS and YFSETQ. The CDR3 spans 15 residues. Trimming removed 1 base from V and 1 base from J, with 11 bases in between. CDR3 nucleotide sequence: TGCGCCAGCAGCTTGAATTTACAGGGGAACACTGAAGCTTTCTTT. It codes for CASSLNLQGNTEAFF.

The CDR3 spells CASSLDWLAGGSITGELFF. The CDR3 DNA reads TGTGCCAGCAGTTTAGATTGGTTAGCGGGAGGGTCGATAACCGGGGAGCTGTTTTTT. V is TRBV28 and J is TRBJ2-2; the match to TRBD2 covers 11 bases. Germline values: CDR1 MDHEN, CDR2 SYDVKM. V lost 2 bases and J lost 5; bases outside the gene matches: 13. The CDR3 extends over 19 amino acids.

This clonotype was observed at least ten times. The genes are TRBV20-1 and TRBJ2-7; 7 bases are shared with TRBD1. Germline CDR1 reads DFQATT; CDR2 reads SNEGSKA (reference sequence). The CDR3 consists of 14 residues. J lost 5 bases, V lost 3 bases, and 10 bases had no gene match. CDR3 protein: CSARFGQVPHEQYF. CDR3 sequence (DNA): TGCAGTGCTAGGTTTGGACAGGTACCCCACGAGCAGTACTTC.

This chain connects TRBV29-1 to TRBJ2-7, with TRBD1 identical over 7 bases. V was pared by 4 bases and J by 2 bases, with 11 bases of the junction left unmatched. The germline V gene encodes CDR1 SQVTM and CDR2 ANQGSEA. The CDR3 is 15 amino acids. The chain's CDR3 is CSVGGNRGGTYEQYF. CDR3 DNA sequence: TGCAGCGTTGGGGGAAACAGGGGCGGCACCTACGAGCAGTACTTC.

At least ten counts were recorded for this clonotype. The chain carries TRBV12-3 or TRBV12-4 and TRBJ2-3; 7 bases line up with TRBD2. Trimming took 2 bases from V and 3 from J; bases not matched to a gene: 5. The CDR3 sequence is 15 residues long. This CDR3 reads CASSLRAGVTDTQYF. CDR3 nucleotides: TGTGCCAGCAGTTTAAGGGCGGGAGTAACAGATACGCAGTATTTT.

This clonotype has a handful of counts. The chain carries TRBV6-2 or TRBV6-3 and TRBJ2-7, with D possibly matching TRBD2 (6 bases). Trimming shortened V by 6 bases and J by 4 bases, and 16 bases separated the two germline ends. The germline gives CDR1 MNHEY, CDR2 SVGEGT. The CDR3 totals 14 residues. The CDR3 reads CASSPWRTKYEQYF. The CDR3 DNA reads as TGTGCCAGCAGCCCATGGCGGACTAAATACGAGCAGTACTTC.

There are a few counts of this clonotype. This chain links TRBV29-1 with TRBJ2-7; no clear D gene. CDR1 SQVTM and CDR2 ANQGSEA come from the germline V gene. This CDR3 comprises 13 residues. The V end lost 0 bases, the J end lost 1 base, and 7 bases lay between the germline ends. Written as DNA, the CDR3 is TGCAGCGTTGAAGATAGGCAGTCCTACGAGCAGTACTTC. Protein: CSVEDRQSYEQYF.

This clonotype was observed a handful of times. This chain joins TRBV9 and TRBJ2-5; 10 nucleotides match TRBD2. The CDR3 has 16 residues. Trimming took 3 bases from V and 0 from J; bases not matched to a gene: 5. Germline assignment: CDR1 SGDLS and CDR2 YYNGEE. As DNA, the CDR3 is TGTGCCAGCAGCGAGGGACTAGCGTCGTACCAAGAGACCCAGTACTTC. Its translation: CASSEGLASYQETQYF. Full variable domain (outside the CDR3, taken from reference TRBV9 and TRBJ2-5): DSGVTQTPKHLITATGQRVTLRCSPRSGDLSVYWYQQSLDQGLQFLIQYYNGEERAKGNILERFSAQQFPDLHSELNLSSLELGDSALYFCASSEGLASYQETQYFGPGTRLLVL.

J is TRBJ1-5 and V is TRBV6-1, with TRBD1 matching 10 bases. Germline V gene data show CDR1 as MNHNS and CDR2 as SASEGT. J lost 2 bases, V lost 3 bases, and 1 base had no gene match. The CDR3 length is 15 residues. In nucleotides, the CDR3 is TGTGCCAGCAGTGATGGACAGGGGGGCAATCAGCCCCAGCATTTT. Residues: CASSDGQGGNQPQHF.